This entry concerns a single TCR beta chain. What it recognizes is unknown. This entry belongs to a study of T cell responses to AZD1222 COVID-19 vaccine. Study-wide results and limits: All repertoire sampling was performed exclusively after the peak T cell response. Clonal diversity was possibly underestimated, and the donors were mostly white British, with more females. A rise in Spike-specific TCR breadth and depth followed two AZD1222 doses. Nearly half of spike-specific TCRs reportedly target unmutated variant regions.

Profiling relied on immunoSEQ multiplex PCR, and the TCRdb table lists in-frame clones only, not all of them. The table records some 100,000 clones, 80% to 95% of them present only once. The length of the CDR3 is 17 residues. V gave up 1 base and J gave up 1 base; unmatched junction bases: 6. The germline gives CDR1 SGHVS, CDR2 FNYEAQ. This rearrangement joins TRBV7-6 to TRBJ2-7, with TRBD2 identical over 11 bases. The sequencing here drew on peripheral blood, taken on day 0 of AZD1222 vaccination. The clonotype comes from an adult in good health. CDR3 in DNA: TGTGCCAGCAGCTTAGGGACGGGACTAGCGGCTTCCTACGAGCAGTACTTC. It specifies CASSLGTGLAASYEQYF.